This T cell receptor (beta chain) derives from a study of technical replicates of blood from several donors. The length of the CDR3 is 15 residues. Germline assignment: CDR1 MNHNY and CDR2 SVGAGI (reference sequence). Trimming removed 2 bases from V and 0 bases from J, with 11 bases in between. Generated by immunoSEQ multiplex PCR, the TCRdb table keeps only in-frame clones and is missing some. The data show 80,000 to 90,000 clones, roughly 94% seen once. The sequence was collected from a human donor in good health. Material for sequencing was T cells isolated from PBMCs. The chain has TRBV6-6 and TRBJ2-7, with a tentative D call TRBD1 (6 bases). In DNA form, the CDR3 reads TGTGCCAGCAGTTACCCGGGGACATACTCCTACGAGCAGTACTTC. Amino acids: CASSYPGTYSYEQYF.